This TCR beta chain was sequenced for a study of stem cell transplantation in POMP-related autoinflammatory disease. As for the study in general: Hypothesis: faulty thymoproteasomes impair CD8+ T-cell selection, skewing TRB repertoires. Neutrophil and platelet engraftment from the graft donor was 100% through one year after transplant. Pre-transplant patients had naive-skewed CD4+ T cells and few CD8+ T cells.

Generated by immunoSEQ multiplex PCR, the TCRdb table keeps only in-frame clones and is missing some. The table lists approximately 7,800 clones, just over 85% of them singletons. PRAID featured prominent immunodeficiency. CDR3 length: 15 amino acids. V was trimmed by 0 bases and J by 5 bases, leaving 12 bases between them. Germline CDR1 SGDLS, CDR2 YYNGEE. The sample here was CD8+ T cells from PBMCs, taken after stem cell transplantation. V and J are TRBV9 and TRBJ1-5; D may be TRBD1 (5 bases). The source of this sequence is a human patient with POMP-related autoinflammation and immune dysregulation (PRAID). These T cells may partly come from the graft donor. CDR3 amino acids: CASSVEGTAHQPQHF. The DNA of the CDR3 is TGTGCCAGCAGCGTAGAAGGGACTGCGCATCAGCCCCAGCATTTT.